This T cell receptor beta chain was identified during a study of T cell changes during pregnancy in multiple sclerosis. The CDR3 has 15 residues. Trimming took 4 bases from V and 5 from J; bases not matched to a gene: 8. Germline-derived CDR1 and CDR2 are MNHNS and SASEGT. TCRdb's copy holds only in-frame clones and misses some; the assay was immunoSEQ multiplex PCR. The sample yields around 69,000 clones, roughly 92% seen once. The clonotype comes from a female donor with multiple sclerosis, enrolled in a pregnancy study. Sequenced material: peripheral blood, taken in the third trimester of pregnancy. This chain connects TRBV6-1 to TRBJ1-5; 7 nucleotides match TRBD1. Here the CDR3 reads CASSVVRDSYQPQHF. The CDR3 nucleotides read TGTGCCAGCAGTGTGGTTCGGGACAGCTATCAGCCCCAGCATTTT.